Presented here are 15 T cell receptor beta chains from one specimen sequenced in a study of CD8 T cells in ankylosing spondylitis. Via MiXCR, TCRdb re-called the 5' RACE reads, giving one row per CDR3 protein. The sample contains about 240,000 distinct CDR3 sequences, 8.6% of which appear only once. The sequencing input was blood, either unsorted or a sorted T cell fraction (not recorded which). These receptors were collected from a male donor with ankylosing spondylitis or in good health (not recorded which).

This clonotype was counted ten times or more. V is TRBV7-2 and J is TRBJ1-5, with a possible D match to TRBD1 (5 bases). Germline-derived CDR1 and CDR2 are SGHTA and FQGNSA. The V end was cut by 1 base, the J end by 3 bases, with 16 bases between. The CDR3 length is 17 residues. DNA of the CDR3: TGTGCCAGCAGCTTAGTTTCGGGGCCTCTTCTCAATCAGCCCCAGCATTTT. Protein product: CASSLVSGPLLNQPQHF.

This clonotype was seen repeatedly, ten times or more. V usage is TRBV7-9 and J usage is TRBJ2-2, with a weak D call TRBD1 (6 bases). Germline V gives CDR1 SEHNR, CDR2 FQNEAQ (reference sequence). This CDR3 is built from 14 residues. The V end lost 8 bases, the J end lost 3 bases, and 13 bases lay between the germline ends. The CDR3 DNA reads TGTGCCAGCGTAGAGAGGGGGTACACCGGGGAGCTGTTTTTT. As protein: CASVERGYTGELFF.

In its sample, this clonotype was seen a few times. This rearrangement joins TRBV12-3 or TRBV12-4 to TRBJ2-3; TRBD2 agrees at 10 bases. The J segment lost 9 bases and the V segment lost 5 bases, leaving 11 bases of the junction unmatched. The CDR3 loop spans 15 amino acids. CDR3 protein: CASSKRVAGGDTQYF. DNA for the CDR3: TGTGCCAGCAGTAAAAGGGTAGCGGGGGGCGACACGCAGTATTTT.

This clonotype showed up many times. The J gene is TRBJ1-5, the V gene TRBV24-1; D perhaps matches TRBD1 (6 bases). The CDR3 consists of 16 residues. Germline CDR1 reads KGHDR; CDR2 reads SFDVKD. The germline V and J ends were trimmed by 2 bases and 4 bases, with 14 bases remaining between them. The CDR3 sequence: CATSDSQGSGNQPQHF. Written as DNA, the CDR3 is TGTGCCACCAGTGATTCCCAGGGGTCGGGGAATCAGCCCCAGCATTTT.

This clonotype was observed at least ten times. The chain recombines TRBV20-1 with TRBJ2-5; 7 bases line up with TRBD2. The CDR3 sequence is 15 residues long. Germline values: CDR1 DFQATT, CDR2 SNEGSKA (reference sequence). With V trimmed by 0 bases and J by 4 bases, 8 bases remained unmatched. CDR3 amino acids: CSARDGGRAGETQYF. DNA for the CDR3: TGCAGTGCTAGAGACGGGGGGAGGGCAGGAGAGACCCAGTACTTC.

This clonotype was seen ten or more times. The chain carries TRBV5-1 and TRBJ2-1, with D perhaps being TRBD1 or TRBD2 (6 bases each). The CDR3 sequence is 15 residues long. Looked up from germline, CDR1 is SGHRS and CDR2 is YFSETQ. The V end was cut by 2 bases, the J end by 5 bases, with 14 bases between. Here the CDR3 reads CASSFRGPPNNEQFF. CDR3 nucleotide sequence: TGCGCCAGCAGCTTCCGGGGGCCCCCAAACAATGAGCAGTTCTTC.

Here the CDR3 reads CAWSVMSSRDGNTIYF. In nucleotides, the CDR3 is TGTGCCTGGAGTGTGATGTCGAGTAGGGACGGAAACACCATATATTTT. The chain couples TRBV30 to TRBJ1-3; possible D gene TRBD1, 5 bases. V was trimmed by 0 bases and J by 4 bases, leaving 16 bases between them. The length of the CDR3 is 16 residues. The germline gives CDR1 GTSNPN, CDR2 SVGIG (reference sequence).

Ten or more counts support this clonotype. The CDR3, as DNA: TGTGCCTGGAGTGGGCAGGTAAACACTGAAGCTTTCTTT. It yields the protein CAWSGQVNTEAFF. V gene TRBV30 combines with J gene TRBJ1-1; D unresolved. Trimming shortened V by 1 base and J by 2 bases, and 8 bases separated the two germline ends. The CDR3 sequence is 13 residues long. Germline lookup yields CDR1 GTSNPN and CDR2 SVGIG (reference sequence).

This clonotype was picked up many times. This chain uses TRBV20-1 with TRBJ1-5; 9 bases map to TRBD1. Losses at the gene ends were 6 bases for V and 9 bases for J; bases not matched to a gene: 12. The CDR3 covers 14 residues. Germline assignment: CDR1 DFQATT and CDR2 SNEGSKA (reference sequence). As DNA, the CDR3 is TGCAGTGCCTCCGCGGGACAGGGATTAGGGCCCCAGCATTTT. It is translated as CSASAGQGLGPQHF.

This clonotype was counted ten times or more. The chain has TRBV4-3 and TRBJ2-3; 12 positions match TRBD2. In germline, CDR1 is LGHNA, CDR2 YSLEER. V lost 7 bases and J lost 5; bases outside the gene matches: 13. This CDR3 contains 17 residues. CDR3 loop: CASKALAGGPKEDTQYF. As DNA, the CDR3 is TGCGCCAGCAAAGCGCTAGCGGGGGGGCCAAAGGAAGATACGCAGTATTTT.

There are a few counts of this clonotype. One junction end disagrees with the germline gene, perhaps due to a read error. The rearrangement uses TRBV20-1 and TRBJ2-3; D is possibly TRBD1 or TRBD2 (7 bases each). This CDR3 has 16 residues. The V gene's germline CDR1 is DFQATT and CDR2 SNEGSKA (reference sequence). The CDR3 nucleotides read TGCTGTGCTATGCCCAGGGGGGGGGCCTCCACAGATACGCAGTATTTT. This gives the protein CCAMPRGGASTDTQYF.

This clonotype was seen more than once but under ten times. The rearrangement links TRBV5-5 to TRBJ2-5; no reliable D call. Trimming left V 0 bases short and J 7 bases short, with 16 bases between. Germline V CDR1 and CDR2: SGHKS, YYEKEE (reference sequence). The CDR3 has 15 residues. CDR3 loop: CASSLDFSEIVTQYF. CDR3 nucleotides: TGTGCCAGCAGCTTGGACTTCTCAGAGATTGTGACCCAGTACTTC.

The genes are TRBV5-5 and TRBJ2-7, with D possibly being TRBD2 (6 bases). V lost 4 bases and J 6 bases, leaving 17 bases between the germline ends. This CDR3 has 14 amino acids. Germline V gene sequence: CDR1 SGHKS, CDR2 YYEKEE (reference sequence). The CDR3 is CASSVTSSTSEQYF. As DNA, the CDR3 is TGTGCCAGCAGCGTCACTAGCTCGACGAGCGAGCAGTACTTC.

The rearrangement uses TRBV30 and TRBJ2-7; tentative D call: TRBD2 (6 bases). From germline, CDR1 is GTSNPN and CDR2 SVGIG (reference sequence). The CDR3 length is 12 residues. Trimming removed 3 bases at V and 5 bases at J, with 11 bases between. In nucleotides, the CDR3 is TGTGCCTGGAGCCCTGCGGGGAACGAGCAGTACTTC. Residues: CAWSPAGNEQYF.

The chain uses TRBV7-6 and TRBJ2-7; TRBD1 matches 7 bases. The trim removed 5 bases at V and 3 bases at J, leaving 7 bases unmatched. The CDR3 length is 14 residues. Germline loops: CDR1 SGHVS, CDR2 FNYEAQ. The CDR3 loop reads CASSMGQTDYEQYF. In nucleotides, the CDR3 is TGTGCCAGCAGCATGGGACAGACCGACTACGAGCAGTACTTC.